The rows below give T cell receptor beta chains drawn from one sample of a study of blood T cell repertoires in COVID-19. Sequencing was performed with immunoSEQ multiplex PCR; in TCRdb, only in-frame clones are kept and a portion is missing. The sample lists approximately 190,000 clones, more than 85% occurring once. The sequencing sample was made of PBMCs or T cells enriched from blood (not recorded which). Source of these receptors: a woman between 35 and 50 years old in a cohort exposed to, infected with or recovered from COVID-19 (not recorded which). The CDR3 runs from the conserved cysteine through the conserved F or W. The order of the fields is V gene, J gene, CDR3 protein.

TRBV9	TRBJ2-3	CASSVGNRPDTQYF
TRBV5-1	TRBJ2-5	CASSLAPSGEGYQETQYF
TRBV5-4	TRBJ2-3	CASSLKRESIDTQYF
TRBV19	TRBJ2-1	CASSGTSLVPDEQFF
TRBV4-3	TRBJ1-2	CASSQERVNYGYTF
TRBV4-1	TRBJ2-7	CASSQDLARGYEQYF
TRBV11-3	TRBJ2-7	CASSDMGSTYEQYF
TRBV5-8	TRBJ1-1	CASSLGDRGKAFF
TRBV7-9	TRBJ2-2	CASSSLGAPGELFF
TRBV20-1	TRBJ2-5	CSASSGGQETQYF
TRBV7-9	TRBJ1-2	CASSLAREGSGYTF
TRBV4-2	TRBJ2-1	CASSQARASGRNEQFF
TRBV11-3	TRBJ2-2	CASSGRTGNTGELFF
TRBV5-6	TRBJ1-2	CASSSGTAGLYGYTF
TRBV5-4	TRBJ1-4	CASSSGGVNEKLFF
TRBV4-1	TRBJ1-1	CASSQEDRENTEAFF
TRBV6-1	TRBJ1-2	CASSERALVDRRIYGYTF
TRBV3-1/TRBV3-2	TRBJ2-4	CASSLCSYPAGNIQYF
TRBV5-1	TRBJ2-7	CASSLLGSPSYEQYF
TRBV24-1	TRBJ2-3	CATSETSGHTDTQYF
TRBV6-2/TRBV6-3	TRBJ1-4	CASSRQEPNEKLFF
TRBV5-1	TRBJ1-1	CASSFAVRRSTEAFF
TRBV6-5	TRBJ2-1	CASISMVGGAGEQFF
TRBV4-1	TRBJ1-1	CASSQGSDREAFF
TRBV25-1	TRBJ2-3	CASSDSQRRVGTDTQYF
TRBV25-1	TRBJ2-1	CASCSSGNNEQFF
TRBV27	TRBJ2-2	CASSLASGRVAGELFF
TRBV28	TRBJ1-4	CASRSPGTTNEKLFF
TRBV10-3	TRBJ1-3	CAISEADSYNGNTIYF